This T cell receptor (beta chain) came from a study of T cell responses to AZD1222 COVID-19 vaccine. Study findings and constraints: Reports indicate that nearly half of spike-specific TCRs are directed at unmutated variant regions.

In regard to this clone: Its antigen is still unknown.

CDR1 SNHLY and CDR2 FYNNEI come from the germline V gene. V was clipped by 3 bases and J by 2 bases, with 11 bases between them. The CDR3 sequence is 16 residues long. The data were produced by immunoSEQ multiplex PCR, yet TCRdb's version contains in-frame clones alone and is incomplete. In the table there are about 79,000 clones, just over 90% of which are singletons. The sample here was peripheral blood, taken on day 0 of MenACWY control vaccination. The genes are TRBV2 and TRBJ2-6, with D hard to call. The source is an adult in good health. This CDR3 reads CASSDPGLTGANVLTF. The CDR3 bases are TGTGCCAGCAGTGACCCCGGGTTAACTGGGGCCAACGTCCTGACTTTC.